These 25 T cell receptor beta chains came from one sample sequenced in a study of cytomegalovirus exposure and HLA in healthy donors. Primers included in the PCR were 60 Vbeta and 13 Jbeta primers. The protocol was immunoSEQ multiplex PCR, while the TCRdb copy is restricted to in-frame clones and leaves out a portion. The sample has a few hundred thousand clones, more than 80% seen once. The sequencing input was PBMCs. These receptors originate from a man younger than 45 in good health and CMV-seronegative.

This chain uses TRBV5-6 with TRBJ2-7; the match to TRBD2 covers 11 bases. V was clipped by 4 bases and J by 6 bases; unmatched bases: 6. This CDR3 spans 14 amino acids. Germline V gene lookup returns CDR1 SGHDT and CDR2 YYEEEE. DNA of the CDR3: TGTGCCAGCAGCCCCACTAGCGGGGGTCCCGAGCAGTACTTC. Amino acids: CASSPTSGGPEQYF.

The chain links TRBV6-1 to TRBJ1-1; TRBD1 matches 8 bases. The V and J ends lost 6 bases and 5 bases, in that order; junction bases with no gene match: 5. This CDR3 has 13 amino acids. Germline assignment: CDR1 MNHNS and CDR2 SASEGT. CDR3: CASRDRERTEAFF. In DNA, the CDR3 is TGTGCCAGCAGGGACAGGGAGAGGACTGAAGCTTTCTTT.

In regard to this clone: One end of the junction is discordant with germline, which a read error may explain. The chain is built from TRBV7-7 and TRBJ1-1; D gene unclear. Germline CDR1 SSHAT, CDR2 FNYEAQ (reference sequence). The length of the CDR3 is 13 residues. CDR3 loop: CASSLDRTAEAFF. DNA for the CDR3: TGTGCTAGCAGCTTAGATCGTACAGCTGAAGCTTTCTTT.

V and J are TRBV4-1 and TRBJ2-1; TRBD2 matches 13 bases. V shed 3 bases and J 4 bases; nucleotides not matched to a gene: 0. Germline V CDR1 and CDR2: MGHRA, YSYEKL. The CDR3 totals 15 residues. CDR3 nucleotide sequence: TGCGCCAGCAGCCAGACTAGCGGGGGGTACAATGAGCAGTTCTTC. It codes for CASSQTSGGYNEQFF.

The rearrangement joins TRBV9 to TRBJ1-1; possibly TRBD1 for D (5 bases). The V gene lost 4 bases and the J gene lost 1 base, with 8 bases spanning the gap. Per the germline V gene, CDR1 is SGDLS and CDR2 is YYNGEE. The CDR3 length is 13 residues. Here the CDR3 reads CASSTGSNTEAFF. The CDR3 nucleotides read TGTGCCAGCAGCACAGGTTCGAACACTGAAGCTTTCTTT.

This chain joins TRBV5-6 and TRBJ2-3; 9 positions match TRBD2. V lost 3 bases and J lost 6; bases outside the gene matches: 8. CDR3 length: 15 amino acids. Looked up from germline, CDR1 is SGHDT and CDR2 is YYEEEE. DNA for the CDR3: TGTGCCAGCAGCTGGCCGCGGGGGGGAATCGATACGCAGTATTTT. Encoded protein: CASSWPRGGIDTQYF.

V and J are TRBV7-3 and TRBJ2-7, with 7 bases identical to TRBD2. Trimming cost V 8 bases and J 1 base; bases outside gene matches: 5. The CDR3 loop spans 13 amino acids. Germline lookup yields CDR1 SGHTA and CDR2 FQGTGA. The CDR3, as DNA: TGTGCCAGCGGTCTAGCGGCTTCCTACGAGCAGTACTTC. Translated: CASGLAASYEQYF.

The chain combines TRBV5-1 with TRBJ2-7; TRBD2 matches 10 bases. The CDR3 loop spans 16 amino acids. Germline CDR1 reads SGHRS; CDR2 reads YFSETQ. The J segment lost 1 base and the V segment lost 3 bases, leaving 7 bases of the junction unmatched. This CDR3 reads CASSSLAGVLSYEQYF. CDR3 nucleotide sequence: TGCGCCAGCAGCTCTCTAGCGGGGGTCCTTTCCTACGAGCAGTACTTC. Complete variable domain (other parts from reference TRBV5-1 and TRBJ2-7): KAGVTQTPRYLIKTRGQQVTLSCSPISGHRSVSWYQQTPGQGLQFLFEYFSETQRNKGNFPGRFSGRQFSNSRSEMNVSTLELGDSALYLCASSSLAGVLSYEQYFGPGTRLTVT.

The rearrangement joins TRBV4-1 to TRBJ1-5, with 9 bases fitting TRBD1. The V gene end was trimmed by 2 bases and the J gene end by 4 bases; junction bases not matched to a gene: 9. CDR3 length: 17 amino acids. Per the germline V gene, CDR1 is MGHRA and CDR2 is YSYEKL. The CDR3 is CASSQFLQGASNQPQHF. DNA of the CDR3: TGCGCCAGCAGCCAATTCCTACAGGGGGCTTCAAATCAGCCCCAGCATTTT.

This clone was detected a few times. The chain's CDR3 is CATNSPRQKGYYEQYF. The CDR3 DNA reads as TGTGCCACCAATTCGCCGAGGCAGAAGGGGTACTACGAGCAGTACTTC. The chain combines TRBV15 with TRBJ2-7; a possible D gene is TRBD1 (5 bases). Germline V gene lookup returns CDR1 LNHNV and CDR2 YYDKDF (reference sequence). This CDR3 region has 16 residues. V lost 7 bases, J lost 3 bases, and 22 bases lay in between.

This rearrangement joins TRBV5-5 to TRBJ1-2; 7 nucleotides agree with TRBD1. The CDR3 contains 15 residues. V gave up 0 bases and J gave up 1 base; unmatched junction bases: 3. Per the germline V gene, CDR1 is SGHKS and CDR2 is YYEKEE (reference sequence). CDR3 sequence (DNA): TGTGCCAGCAGCTTGGTTCAGGGGGTTAACTATGGCTACACCTTC. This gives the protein CASSLVQGVNYGYTF. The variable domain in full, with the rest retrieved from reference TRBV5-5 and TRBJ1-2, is DAGVTQSPTHLIKTRGQQVTLRCSPISGHKSVSWYQQVLGQGPQFIFQYYEKEERGRGNFPDRFSARQFPNYSSELNVNALLLGDSALYLCASSLVQGVNYGYTFGSGTRLTVV.

As DNA, the CDR3 is TGTGCCAGCAGGCTTATAAGACCTCGACAGCCTAACACTGAAGCTTTCTTT. Its protein is CASRLIRPRQPNTEAFF. The chain is built from TRBV27 and TRBJ1-1; D is possibly TRBD1 (5 bases). The CDR3 consists of 17 residues. V shed 6 bases and J shed 2 bases, with 22 bases lying between them. The V gene's germline CDR1 is MNHEY and CDR2 SMNVEV (reference sequence).

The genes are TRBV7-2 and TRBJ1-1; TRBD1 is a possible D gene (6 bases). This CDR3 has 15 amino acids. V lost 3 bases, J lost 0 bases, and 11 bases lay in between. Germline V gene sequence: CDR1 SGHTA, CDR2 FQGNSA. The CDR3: CASSFKQGMNTEAFF. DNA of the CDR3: TGTGCCAGCAGCTTTAAACAGGGAATGAACACTGAAGCTTTCTTT.

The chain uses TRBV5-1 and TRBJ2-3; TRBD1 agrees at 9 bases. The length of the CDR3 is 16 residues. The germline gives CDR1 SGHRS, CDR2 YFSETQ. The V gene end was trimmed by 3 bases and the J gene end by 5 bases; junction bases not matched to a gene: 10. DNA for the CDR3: TGCGCCAGCAGCTATGCCCGGGACAGGGTAAGAGATACGCAGTATTTT. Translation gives CASSYARDRVRDTQYF.

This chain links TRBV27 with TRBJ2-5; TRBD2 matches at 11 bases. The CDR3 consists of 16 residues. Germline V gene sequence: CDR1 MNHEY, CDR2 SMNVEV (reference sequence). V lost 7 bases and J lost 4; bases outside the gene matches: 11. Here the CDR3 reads CASKAEASGGRETQYF. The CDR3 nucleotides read TGTGCCAGCAAGGCGGAGGCTAGCGGGGGGCGAGAGACCCAGTACTTC.

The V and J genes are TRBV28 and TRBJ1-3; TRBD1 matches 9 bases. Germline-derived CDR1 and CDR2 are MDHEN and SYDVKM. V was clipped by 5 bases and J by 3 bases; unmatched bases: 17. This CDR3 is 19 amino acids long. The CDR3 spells CASSLPSGGQGVLGNTIYF. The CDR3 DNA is TGTGCCAGCAGTCTACCAAGTGGGGGACAGGGAGTTCTTGGAAACACCATATATTTT.

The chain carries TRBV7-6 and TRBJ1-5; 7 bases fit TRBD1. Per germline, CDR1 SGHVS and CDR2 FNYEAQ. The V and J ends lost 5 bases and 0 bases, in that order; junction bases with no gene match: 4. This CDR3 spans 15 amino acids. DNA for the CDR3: TGTGCCAGCAGCCGGGGGACAGCTAGCAATCAGCCCCAGCATTTT. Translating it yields CASSRGTASNQPQHF.

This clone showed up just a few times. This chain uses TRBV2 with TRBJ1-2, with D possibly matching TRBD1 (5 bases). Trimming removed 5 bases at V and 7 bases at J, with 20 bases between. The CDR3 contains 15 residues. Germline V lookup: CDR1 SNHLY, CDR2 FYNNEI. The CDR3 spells CASSRRLQGRGGYTF. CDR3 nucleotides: TGTGCCAGCAGTCGCCGACTTCAGGGTAGGGGTGGCTACACCTTC.

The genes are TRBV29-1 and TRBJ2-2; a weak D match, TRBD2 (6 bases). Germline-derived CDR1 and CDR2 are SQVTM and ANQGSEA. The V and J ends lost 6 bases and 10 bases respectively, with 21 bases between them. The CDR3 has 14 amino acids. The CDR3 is CSVLYYRDSLELFF. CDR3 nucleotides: TGCAGCGTCCTGTATTACCGGGACTCCCTGGAGCTGTTTTTT.

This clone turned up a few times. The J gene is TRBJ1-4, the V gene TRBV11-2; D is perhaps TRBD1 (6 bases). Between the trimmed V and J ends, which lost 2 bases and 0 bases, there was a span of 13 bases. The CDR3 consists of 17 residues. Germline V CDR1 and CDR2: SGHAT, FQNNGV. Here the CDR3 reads CASSLTTGISTNEKLFF. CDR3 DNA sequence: TGTGCCAGCAGCTTAACAACAGGGATATCAACTAATGAAAAACTGTTTTTT. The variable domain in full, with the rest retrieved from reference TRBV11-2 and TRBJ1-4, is EAGVAQSPRYKIIEKRQSVAFWCNPISGHATLYWYQQILGQGPKLLIQFQNNGVVDDSQLPKDRFSAERLKGVDSTLKIQPAKLEDSAVYLCASSLTTGISTNEKLFFGSGTQLSVL.

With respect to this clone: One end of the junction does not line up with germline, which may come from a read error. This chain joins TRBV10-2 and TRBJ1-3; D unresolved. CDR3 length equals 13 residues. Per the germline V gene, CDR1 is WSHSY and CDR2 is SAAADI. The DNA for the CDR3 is TGCGCCAGCGGTGAGTCAAACTCAAACACCATATATTTT. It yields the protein CASGESNSNTIYF.

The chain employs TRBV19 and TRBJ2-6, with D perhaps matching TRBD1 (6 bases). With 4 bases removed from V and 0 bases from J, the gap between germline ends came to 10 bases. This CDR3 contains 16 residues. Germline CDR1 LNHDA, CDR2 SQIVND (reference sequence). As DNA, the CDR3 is TGTGCCAGTAGTAAAAGGGGGAACTCTGGGGCCAACGTCCTGACTTTC. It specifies CASSKRGNSGANVLTF.

This chain's CDR3 is CASIMDSLALHF. The DNA of the CDR3 is TGTGCCAGCATAATGGACAGTCTAGCCCTCCACTTT. The chain uses TRBV2 and TRBJ1-6; possibly TRBD1 for D (6 bases). Trimming removed 7 bases at V and 14 bases at J, with 15 bases between. This CDR3 has 12 amino acids. Germline V gene lookup returns CDR1 SNHLY and CDR2 FYNNEI.

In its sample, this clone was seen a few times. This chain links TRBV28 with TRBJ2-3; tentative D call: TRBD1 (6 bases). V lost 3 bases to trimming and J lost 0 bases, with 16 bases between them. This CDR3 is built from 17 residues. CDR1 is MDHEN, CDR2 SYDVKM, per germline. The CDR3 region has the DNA TGTGCCAGCAGTTTTTGGCGGTCAGGGGCTAGCACAGATACGCAGTATTTT. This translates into CASSFWRSGASTDTQYF.

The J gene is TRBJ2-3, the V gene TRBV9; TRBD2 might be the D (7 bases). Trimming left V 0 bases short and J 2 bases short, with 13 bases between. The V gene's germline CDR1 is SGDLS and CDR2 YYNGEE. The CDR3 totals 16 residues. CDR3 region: CASSVDPAGATDTQYF. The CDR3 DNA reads TGTGCCAGCAGCGTAGATCCCGCGGGGGCCACAGATACGCAGTATTTT.